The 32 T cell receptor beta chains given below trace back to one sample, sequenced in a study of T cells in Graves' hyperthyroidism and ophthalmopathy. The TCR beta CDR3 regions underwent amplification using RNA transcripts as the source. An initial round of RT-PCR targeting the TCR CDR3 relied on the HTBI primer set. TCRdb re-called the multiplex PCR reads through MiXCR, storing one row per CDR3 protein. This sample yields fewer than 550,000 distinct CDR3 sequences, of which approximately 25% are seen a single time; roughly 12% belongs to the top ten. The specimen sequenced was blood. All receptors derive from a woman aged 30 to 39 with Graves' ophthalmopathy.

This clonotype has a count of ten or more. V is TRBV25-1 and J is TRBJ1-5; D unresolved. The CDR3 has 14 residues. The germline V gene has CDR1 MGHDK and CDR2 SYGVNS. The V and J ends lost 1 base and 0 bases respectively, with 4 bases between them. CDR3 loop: CASSEFYSNQPQHF. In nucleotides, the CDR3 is TGTGCCAGCAGTGAATTTTATAGCAATCAGCCCCAGCATTTT.

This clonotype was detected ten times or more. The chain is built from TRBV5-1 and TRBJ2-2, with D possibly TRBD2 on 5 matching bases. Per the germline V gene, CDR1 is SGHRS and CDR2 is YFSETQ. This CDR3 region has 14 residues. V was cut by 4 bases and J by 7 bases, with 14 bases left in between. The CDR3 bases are TGCGCCAGCAGCACCGGAGGCGCTGTCGGGGAGCTGTTTTTT. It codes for CASSTGGAVGELFF. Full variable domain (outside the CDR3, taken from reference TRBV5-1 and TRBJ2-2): KAGVTQTPRYLIKTRGQQVTLSCSPISGHRSVSWYQQTPGQGLQFLFEYFSETQRNKGNFPGRFSGRQFSNSRSEMNVSTLELGDSALYLCASSTGGAVGELFFGEGSRLTVL.

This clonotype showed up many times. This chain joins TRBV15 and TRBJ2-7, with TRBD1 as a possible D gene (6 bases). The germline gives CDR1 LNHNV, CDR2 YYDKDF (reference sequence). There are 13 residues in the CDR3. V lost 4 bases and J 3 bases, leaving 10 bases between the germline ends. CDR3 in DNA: TGTGCCACCAGCACATTACAGGGCTACGAGCAGTACTTC. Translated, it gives CATSTLQGYEQYF.

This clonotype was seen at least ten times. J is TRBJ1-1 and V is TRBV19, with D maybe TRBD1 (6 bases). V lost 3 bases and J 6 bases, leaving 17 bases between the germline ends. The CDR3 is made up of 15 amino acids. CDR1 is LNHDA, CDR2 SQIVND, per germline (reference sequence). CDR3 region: CASSILSGAFAEAFF. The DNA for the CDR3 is TGTGCCAGTAGTATCTTGTCGGGGGCATTTGCTGAAGCTTTCTTT.

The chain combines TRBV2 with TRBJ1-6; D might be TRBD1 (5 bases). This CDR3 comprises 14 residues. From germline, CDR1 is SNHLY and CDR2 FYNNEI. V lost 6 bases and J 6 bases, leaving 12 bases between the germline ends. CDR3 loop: CASSGHRSNSPLHF. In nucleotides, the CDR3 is TGTGCCAGCAGCGGACACCGGTCTAATTCACCCCTCCACTTT.

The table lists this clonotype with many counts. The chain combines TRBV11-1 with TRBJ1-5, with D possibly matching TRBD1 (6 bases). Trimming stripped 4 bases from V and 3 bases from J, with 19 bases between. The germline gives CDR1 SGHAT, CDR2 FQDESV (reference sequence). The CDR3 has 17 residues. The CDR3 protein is CASSSDPGQTFNQPQHF. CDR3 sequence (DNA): TGTGCCAGCAGCTCTGATCCGGGACAAACCTTCAATCAGCCCCAGCATTTT.

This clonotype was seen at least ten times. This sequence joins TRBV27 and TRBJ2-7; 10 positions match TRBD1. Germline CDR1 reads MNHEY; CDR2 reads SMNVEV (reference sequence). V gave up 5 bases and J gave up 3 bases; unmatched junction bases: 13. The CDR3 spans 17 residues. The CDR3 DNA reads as TGTGCCAGCAGTCTCTCCACCGGACAGGGGGGGAACTACGAGCAGTACTTC. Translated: CASSLSTGQGGNYEQYF.

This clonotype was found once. The CDR3: CASRGQGVGEQYF. The CDR3 nucleotides read TGTGCCAGCAGGGGACAGGGTGTAGGCGAGCAGTACTTC. The J gene is TRBJ2-7, the V gene TRBV6-2 or TRBV6-3; 9 bases are shared with TRBD1. This CDR3 has 13 residues. V was pared by 6 bases and J by 6 bases, with 6 bases of the junction left unmatched. CDR1 is MNHEY, CDR2 SVGEGT, per germline.

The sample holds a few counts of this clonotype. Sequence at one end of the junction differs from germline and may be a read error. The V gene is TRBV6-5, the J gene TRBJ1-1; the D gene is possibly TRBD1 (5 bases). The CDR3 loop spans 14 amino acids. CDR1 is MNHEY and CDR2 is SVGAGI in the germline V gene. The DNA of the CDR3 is TGTGCCAGCAATTACGCCGGGACTACGACTGAAGCTTTCTTT. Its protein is CASNYAGTTTEAFF.

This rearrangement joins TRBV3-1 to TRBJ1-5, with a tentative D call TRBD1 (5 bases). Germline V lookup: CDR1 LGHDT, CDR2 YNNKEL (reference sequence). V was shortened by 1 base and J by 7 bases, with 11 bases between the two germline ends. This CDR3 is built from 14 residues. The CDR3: CASSQGTLGQPQHF. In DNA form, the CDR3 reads TGTGCCAGCAGCCAAGGGACATTGGGGCAGCCCCAGCATTTT.

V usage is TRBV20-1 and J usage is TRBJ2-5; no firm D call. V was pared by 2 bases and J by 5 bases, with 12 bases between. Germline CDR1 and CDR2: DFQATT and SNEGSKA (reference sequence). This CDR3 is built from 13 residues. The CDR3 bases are TGCAGTGCTAGAAAGCGCCGGGCGGAGACCCAGTACTTC. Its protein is CSARKRRAETQYF.

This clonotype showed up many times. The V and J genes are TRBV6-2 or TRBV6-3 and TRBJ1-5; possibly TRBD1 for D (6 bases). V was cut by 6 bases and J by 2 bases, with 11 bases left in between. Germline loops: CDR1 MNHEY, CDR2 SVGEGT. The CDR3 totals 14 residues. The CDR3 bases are TGTGCCAGCAGCAGGGGTAATGGCAATCAGCCCCAGCATTTT. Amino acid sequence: CASSRGNGNQPQHF.

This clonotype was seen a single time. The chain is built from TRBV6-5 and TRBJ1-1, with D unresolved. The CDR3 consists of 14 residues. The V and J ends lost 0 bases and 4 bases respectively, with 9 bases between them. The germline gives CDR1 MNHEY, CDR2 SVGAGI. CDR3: CASSYSRGLTEAFF. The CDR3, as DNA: TGTGCCAGCAGTTACTCGAGAGGGCTCACTGAAGCTTTCTTT.

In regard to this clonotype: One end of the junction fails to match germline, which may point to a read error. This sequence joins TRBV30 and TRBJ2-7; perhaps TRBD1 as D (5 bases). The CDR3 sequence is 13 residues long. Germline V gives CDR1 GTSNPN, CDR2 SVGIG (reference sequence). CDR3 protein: CVWSVQGAYEQYF. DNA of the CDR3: TGTGTCTGGAGTGTCCAAGGGGCCTACGAGCAGTACTTC. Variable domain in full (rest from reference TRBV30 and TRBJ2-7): SQTIHQWPATLVQPVGSPLSLECTVEGTSNPNLYWYRQAAGRGLQLLFYSVGIGQISSEVPQNLSASRPQDRQFILSSKKLLLSDSGFYLCVWSVQGAYEQYFGPGTRLTVT.

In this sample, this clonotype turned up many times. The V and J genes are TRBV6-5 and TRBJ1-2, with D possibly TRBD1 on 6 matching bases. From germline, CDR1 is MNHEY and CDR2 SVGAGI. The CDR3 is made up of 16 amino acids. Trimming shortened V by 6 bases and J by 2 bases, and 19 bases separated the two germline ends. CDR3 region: CASSAWTAYVNYGYTF. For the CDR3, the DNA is TGTGCCAGCAGCGCCTGGACAGCATACGTAAACTATGGCTACACCTTC.

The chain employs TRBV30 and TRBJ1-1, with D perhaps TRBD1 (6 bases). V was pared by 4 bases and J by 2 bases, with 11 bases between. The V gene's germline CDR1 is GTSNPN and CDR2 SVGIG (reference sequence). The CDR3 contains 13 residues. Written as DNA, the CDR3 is TGTGCCTGGAACGAACAGGGTAACACTGAAGCTTTCTTT. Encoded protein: CAWNEQGNTEAFF.

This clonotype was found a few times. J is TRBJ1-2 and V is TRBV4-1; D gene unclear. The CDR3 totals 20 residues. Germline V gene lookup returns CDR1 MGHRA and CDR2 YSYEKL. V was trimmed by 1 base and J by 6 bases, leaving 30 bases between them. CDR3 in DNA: TGCGCCAGCAGCCAAGCCCGACCCAAGTTGCGTACCACGGAGGAGAATGGCTACACCTTC. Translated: CASSQARPKLRTTEENGYTF.

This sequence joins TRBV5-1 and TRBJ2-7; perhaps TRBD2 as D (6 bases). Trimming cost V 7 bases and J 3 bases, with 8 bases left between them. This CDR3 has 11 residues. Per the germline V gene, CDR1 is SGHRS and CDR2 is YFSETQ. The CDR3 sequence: CASFSGYEQYF. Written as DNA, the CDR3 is TGCGCCAGCTTTAGCGGCTACGAGCAGTACTTC.

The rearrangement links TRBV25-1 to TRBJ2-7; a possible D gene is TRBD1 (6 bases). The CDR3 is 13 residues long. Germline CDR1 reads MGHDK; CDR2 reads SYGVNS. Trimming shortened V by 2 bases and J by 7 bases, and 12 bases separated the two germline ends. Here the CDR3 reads CASSEQGRKEQYF. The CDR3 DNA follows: TGTGCCAGCAGTGAACAGGGGAGAAAGGAGCAGTACTTC.

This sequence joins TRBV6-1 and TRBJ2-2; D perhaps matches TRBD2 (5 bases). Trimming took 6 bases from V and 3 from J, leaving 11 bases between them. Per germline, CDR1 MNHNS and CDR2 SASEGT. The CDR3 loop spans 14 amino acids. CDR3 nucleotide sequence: TGTGCCAGCAGACGCGACGGGGACACCGGGGAGCTGTTTTTT. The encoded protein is CASRRDGDTGELFF.

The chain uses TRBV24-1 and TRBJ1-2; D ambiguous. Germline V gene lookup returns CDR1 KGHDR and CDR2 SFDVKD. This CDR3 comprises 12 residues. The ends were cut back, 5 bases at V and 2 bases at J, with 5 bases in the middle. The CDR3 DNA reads TGTGCCACCAGTGGAGACAACTATGGCTACACCTTC. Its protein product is CATSGDNYGYTF.

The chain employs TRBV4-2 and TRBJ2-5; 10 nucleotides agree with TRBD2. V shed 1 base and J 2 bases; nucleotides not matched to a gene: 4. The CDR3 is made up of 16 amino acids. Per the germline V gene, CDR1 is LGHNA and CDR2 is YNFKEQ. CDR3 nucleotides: TGTGCCAGCAGCCAAGTCGGAGCGGGGGGGCAAGAGACCCAGTACTTC. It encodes CASSQVGAGGQETQYF.

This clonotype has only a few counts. CDR3 region: CASSARQVNTEAFF. The CDR3 nucleotides are TGTGCCAGCAGCGCCCGGCAGGTTAACACTGAAGCTTTCTTT. The V gene is TRBV7-9, the J gene TRBJ1-1; no clear D gene. The germline CDR1 and CDR2 sequences are SEHNR and FQNEAQ (reference sequence). The CDR3 has 14 amino acids. V shed 5 bases and J shed 2 bases, with 12 bases lying between them.

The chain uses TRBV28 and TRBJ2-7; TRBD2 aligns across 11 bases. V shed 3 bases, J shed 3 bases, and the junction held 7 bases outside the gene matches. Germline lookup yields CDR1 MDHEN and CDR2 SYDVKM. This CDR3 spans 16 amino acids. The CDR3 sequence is CASSLRTSGSGYEQYF. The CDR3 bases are TGTGCCAGCAGTTTGCGGACTAGCGGGTCAGGCTACGAGCAGTACTTC. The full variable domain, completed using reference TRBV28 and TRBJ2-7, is DVKVTQSSRYLVKRTGEKVFLECVQDMDHENMFWYRQDPGLGLRLIYFSYDVKMKEKGDIPEGYSVSREKKERFSLILESASTNQTSMYLCASSLRTSGSGYEQYFGPGTRLTVT.

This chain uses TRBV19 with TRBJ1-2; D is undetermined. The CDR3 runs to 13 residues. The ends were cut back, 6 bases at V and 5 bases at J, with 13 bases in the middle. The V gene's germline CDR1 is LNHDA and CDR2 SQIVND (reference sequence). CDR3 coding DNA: TGTGCCAGTAGCACTACAGCGGTTTATGGCTACACCTTC. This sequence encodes CASSTTAVYGYTF.

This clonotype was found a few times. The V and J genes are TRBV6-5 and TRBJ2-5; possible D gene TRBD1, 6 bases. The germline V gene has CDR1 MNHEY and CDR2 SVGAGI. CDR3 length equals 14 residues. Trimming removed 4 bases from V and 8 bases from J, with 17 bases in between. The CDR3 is CASSSDSLTRTQYF. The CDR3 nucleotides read TGTGCCAGCAGTTCGGACAGCCTGACCCGAACCCAGTACTTC.

CDR3 sequence: CASSYGRGENEKLFF. The CDR3 coding sequence is TGTGCCAGCAGTTACGGCAGGGGGGAGAATGAAAAACTGTTTTTT. This chain connects TRBV6-5 to TRBJ1-4, with 7 bases fitting TRBD1. CDR1 MNHEY and CDR2 SVGAGI come from the germline V gene. The V gene end was trimmed by 2 bases and the J gene end by 5 bases; junction bases not matched to a gene: 5. The CDR3 sequence is 15 residues long.

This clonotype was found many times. DNA of the CDR3: TGTGCCAGCAAGGGGCAGGGCTATTCCTACTACGAGCAGTACTTC. Residues: CASKGQGYSYYEQYF. The chain links TRBV6-1 to TRBJ2-7; D might be TRBD1 (5 bases). Deletions cut 7 bases from V and 3 bases from J, with 19 bases between. Germline-derived CDR1 and CDR2 are MNHNS and SASEGT. CDR3 length: 15 amino acids.

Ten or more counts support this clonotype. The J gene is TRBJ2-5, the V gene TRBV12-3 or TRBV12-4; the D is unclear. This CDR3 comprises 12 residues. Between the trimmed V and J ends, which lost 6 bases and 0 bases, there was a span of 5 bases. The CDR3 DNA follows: TGTGCCAGCAGAGCGTACCAAGAGACCCAGTACTTC. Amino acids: CASRAYQETQYF.

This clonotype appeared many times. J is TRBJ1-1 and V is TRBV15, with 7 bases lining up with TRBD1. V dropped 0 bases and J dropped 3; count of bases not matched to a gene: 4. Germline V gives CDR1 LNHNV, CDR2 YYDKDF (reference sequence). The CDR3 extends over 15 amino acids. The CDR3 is CATSREDRIDTEAFF. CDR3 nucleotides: TGTGCCACCAGCAGAGAGGACAGGATAGACACTGAAGCTTTCTTT.

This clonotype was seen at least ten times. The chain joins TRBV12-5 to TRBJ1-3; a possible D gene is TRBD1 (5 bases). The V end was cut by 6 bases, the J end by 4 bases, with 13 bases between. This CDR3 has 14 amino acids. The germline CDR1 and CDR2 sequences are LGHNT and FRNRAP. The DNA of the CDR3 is TGTGCTAGTGGGACCGGGGCGCAGGGAAACACCATATATTTT. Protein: CASGTGAQGNTIYF.

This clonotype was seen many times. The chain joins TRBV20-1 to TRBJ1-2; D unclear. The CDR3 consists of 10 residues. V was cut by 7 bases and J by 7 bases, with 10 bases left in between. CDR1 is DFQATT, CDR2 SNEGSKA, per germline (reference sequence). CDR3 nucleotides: TGCAGTGATGGGGTGGGTGGCTACACCTTC. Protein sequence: CSDGVGGYTF.